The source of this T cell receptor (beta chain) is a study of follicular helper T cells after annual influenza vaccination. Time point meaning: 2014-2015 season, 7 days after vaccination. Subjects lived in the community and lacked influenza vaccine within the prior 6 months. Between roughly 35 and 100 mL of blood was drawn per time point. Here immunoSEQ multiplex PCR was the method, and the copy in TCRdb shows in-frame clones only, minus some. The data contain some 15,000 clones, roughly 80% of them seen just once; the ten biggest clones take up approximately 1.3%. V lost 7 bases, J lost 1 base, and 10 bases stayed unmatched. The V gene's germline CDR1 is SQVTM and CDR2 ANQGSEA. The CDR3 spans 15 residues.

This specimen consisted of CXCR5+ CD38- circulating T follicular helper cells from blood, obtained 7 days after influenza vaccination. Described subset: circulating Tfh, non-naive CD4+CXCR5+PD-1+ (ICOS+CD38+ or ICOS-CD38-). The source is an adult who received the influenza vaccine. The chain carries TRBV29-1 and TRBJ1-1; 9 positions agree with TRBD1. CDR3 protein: CSATGTGLWNTEAFF. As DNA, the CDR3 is TGCAGCGCTACCGGGACAGGGTTGTGGAACACTGAAGCTTTCTTT.